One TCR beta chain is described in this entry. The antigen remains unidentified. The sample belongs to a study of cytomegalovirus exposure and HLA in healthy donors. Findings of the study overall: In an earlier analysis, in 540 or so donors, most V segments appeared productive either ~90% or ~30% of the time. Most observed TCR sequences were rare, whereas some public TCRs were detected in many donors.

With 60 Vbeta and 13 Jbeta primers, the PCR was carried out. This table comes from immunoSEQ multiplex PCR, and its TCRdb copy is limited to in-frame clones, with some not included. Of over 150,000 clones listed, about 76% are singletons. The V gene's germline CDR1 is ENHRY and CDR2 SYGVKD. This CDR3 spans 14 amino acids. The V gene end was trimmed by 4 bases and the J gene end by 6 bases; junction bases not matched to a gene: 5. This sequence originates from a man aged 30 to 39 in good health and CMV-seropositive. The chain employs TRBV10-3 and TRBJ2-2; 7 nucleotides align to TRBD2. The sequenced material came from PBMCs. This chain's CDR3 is CAISGGEGAGELFF. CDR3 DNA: TGTGCCATCAGTGGCGGGGAGGGAGCCGGGGAGCTGTTTTTT.